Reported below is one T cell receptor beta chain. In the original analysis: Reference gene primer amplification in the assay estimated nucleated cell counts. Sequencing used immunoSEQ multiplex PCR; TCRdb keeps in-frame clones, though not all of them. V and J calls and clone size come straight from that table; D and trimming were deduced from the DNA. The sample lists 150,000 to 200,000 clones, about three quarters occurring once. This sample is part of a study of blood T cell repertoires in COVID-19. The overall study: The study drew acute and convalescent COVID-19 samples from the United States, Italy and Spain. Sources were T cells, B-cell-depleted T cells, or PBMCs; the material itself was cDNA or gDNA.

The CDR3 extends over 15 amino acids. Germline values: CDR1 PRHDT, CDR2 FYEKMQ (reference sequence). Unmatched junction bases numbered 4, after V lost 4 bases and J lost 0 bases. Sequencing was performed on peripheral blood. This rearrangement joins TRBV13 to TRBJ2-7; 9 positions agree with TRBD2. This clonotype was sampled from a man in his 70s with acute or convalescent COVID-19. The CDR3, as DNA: TGTGCCAGCAGCTCGGGACTAGCACCCTCCTACGAGCAGTACTTC. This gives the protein CASSSGLAPSYEQYF. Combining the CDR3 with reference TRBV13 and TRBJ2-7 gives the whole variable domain AAGVIQSPRHLIKEKRETATLKCYPIPRHDTVYWYQQGPGQDPQFLISFYEKMQSDKGSIPDRFSAQQFSDYHSELNMSSLELGDSALYFCASSSGLAPSYEQYFGPGTRLTVT.